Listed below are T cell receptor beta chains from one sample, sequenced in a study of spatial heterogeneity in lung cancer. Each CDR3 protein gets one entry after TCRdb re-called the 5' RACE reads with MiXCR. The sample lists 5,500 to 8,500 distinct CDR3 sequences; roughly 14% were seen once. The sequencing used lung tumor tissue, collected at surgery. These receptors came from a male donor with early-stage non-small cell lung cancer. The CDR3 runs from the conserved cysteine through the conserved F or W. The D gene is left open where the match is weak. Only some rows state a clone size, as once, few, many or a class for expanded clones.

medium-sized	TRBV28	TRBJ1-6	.	TGTGCCAGCAGTTTTAGGAGGAATTCACCCCTCCACTTT	CASSFRRNSPLHF
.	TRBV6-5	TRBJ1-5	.	TGTGCCAGCAGTCCGTACCAGGGGACTCAGCCCCAGCATTTT	CASSPYQGTQPQHF
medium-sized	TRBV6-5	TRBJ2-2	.	TGTGCCAGCAGACCGGACACCTACACCGGGGAGCTGTTTTTT	CASRPDTYTGELFF
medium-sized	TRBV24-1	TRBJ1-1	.	TGTGCCACCAGTGGCCCGAACACTGAAGCTTTCTTT	CATSGPNTEAFF
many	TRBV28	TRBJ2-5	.	TGTGCCAGCAGGGTGACAGGCCGCCGCCAAGAGACCCAGTACTTC	CASRVTGRRQETQYF
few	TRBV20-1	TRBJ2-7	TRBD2	TGCAGTGCTAGCGGACTAGCTGGGTACGAGCAGTACTTC	CSASGLAGYEQYF
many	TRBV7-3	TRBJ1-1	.	TGTGCCAGCAGCTCAAGGGGTCAAGGTTGGCAGAGATTAACTGAAGCTTTCTTT	CASSSRGQGWQRLTEAFF
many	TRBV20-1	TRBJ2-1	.	TGCAGTGCTCTCTACTACACGAGCTCCTACAATGAGCAGTTCTTC	CSALYYTSSYNEQFF
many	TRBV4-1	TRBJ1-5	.	TGCGCCAGCAGCCCATCGCTCGGAATCGGCGATCAGCCCCAGCATTTT	CASSPSLGIGDQPQHF
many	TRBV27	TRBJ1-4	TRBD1	TGTGCCAGCAGTCTCGTTTGGGGACAGGGAGATGAAAAACTGTTTTTT	CASSLVWGQGDEKLFF
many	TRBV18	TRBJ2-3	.	TGTGCCAGCTCCCGGGACTCTAGCACAGATACGCAGTATTTT	CASSRDSSTDTQYF
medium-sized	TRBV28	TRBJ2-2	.	TGTGCCAGCAGTTTAACGTTGCCTTCGGGCACCGGGGAGCTGTTTTTT	CASSLTLPSGTGELFF
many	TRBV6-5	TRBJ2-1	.	TGTGCCAGCAGCCCCCAGCCCGGGGCCTACAATGAGCAGTTCTTC	CASSPQPGAYNEQFF
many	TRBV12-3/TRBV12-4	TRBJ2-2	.	TGTGCCAGCAGTTTAAGAGGCGGGGAGAACACCGGGGAGCTGTTTTTT	CASSLRGGENTGELFF
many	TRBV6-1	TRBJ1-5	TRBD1	TGTGCCAGCAGTGAGGGACAGGGGAGGCAGCCCCAGCATTTT	CASSEGQGRQPQHF
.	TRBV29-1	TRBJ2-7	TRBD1	TGCAGCGTCGCGGGGACAGGGGCCTACGAGCAGTACTTC	CSVAGTGAYEQYF
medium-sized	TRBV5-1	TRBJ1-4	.	TGCGCCAGCAGCACCGGACAGCCCGGTAGCGAAAAACTGTTTTTT	CASSTGQPGSEKLFF
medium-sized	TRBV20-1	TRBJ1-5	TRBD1	TGCAGTGCTACACCACCGGGACAGCTAAGCAATCAGCCCCAGCATTTT	CSATPPGQLSNQPQHF
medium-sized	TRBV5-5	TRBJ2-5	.	TGTGCCAGCAGCTTGGCAGAGGGTTCGGCGGAGACCCAGTACTTC	CASSLAEGSAETQYF
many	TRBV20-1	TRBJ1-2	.	TGCAGTGCTAGCGGCAGCTTCTATGGCTACACCTTC	CSASGSFYGYTF
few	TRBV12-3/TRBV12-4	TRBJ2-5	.	TGTGCCAGCAGTTTCTTTAGGGGGGCGAAAGAGACCCAGTACTTC	CASSFFRGAKETQYF
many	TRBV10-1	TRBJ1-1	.	TGCGCCAGCAGTAACAGGGTGAACACTGAAGCTTTCTTT	CASSNRVNTEAFF
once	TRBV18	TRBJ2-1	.	TGTGCCAGCTTTCCTGGAGGGGCAGACTACAATGAGCAGTTCTTC	CASFPGGADYNEQFF
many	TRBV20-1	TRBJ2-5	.	TGCAGTGCTAGCTCGCCACGGGGGCTCATAGAGACCCAGTACTTC	CSASSPRGLIETQYF
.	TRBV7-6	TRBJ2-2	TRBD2	TGTGCCAGCAGCCAGGGACTAGCGGGGGGCAGCAGCACCGGGGAGCTGTTTTTT	CASSQGLAGGSSTGELFF
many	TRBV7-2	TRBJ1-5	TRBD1	TGTGCCAGCAGTTCTAGGACAGGGGGCGGGCAGCCCCAGCATTTT	CASSSRTGGGQPQHF
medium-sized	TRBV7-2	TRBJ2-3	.	TGTGCCAGCAGCTTAGGGGACACACGCACAGATACGCAGTATTTT	CASSLGDTRTDTQYF
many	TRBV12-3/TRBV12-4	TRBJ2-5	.	TGTGCCAGCAGGATTCAAGAGACCCAGTACTTC	CASRIQETQYF
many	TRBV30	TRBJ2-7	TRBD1	TGTGCCTGGAGTGTACTTGACAGGGGTTTCTTCGGAGATCGAGAGCAGTACTTC	CAWSVLDRGFFGDREQYF
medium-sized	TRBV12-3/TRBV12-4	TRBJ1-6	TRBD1	TGTGCCAGCAGTTTAACAGGGGCCAAAAATTCACCCCTCCACTTT	CASSLTGAKNSPLHF
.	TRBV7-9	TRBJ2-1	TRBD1	TGTGCCAGCGTTCCACAGGGGCTAATCAATGAGCAGTTCTTC	CASVPQGLINEQFF
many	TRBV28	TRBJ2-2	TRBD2	TGTGCCAGCAGTCTAAGCGGGAGGTCCCTGGGCGGGGAGCTGTTTTTT	CASSLSGRSLGGELFF
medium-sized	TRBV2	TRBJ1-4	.	TGTGCCAGCACGGGCCCCACCATAACTAATGAAAAACTGTTTTTT	CASTGPTITNEKLFF
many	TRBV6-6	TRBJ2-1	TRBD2	TGTGCCAGCAGTAGCGGGGGGCGCTCCTACAATGAGCAGTTCTTC	CASSSGGRSYNEQFF
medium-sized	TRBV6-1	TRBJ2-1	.	TGTGCCAGCAATTATCGAAAGGGCAGCTCCTACAATGAGCAGTTCTTC	CASNYRKGSSYNEQFF
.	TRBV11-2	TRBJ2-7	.	TGTGCCAGCAGCGCCCTCGACGAGCAGTACTTC	CASSALDEQYF